The TCR beta chain under discussion was sequenced for a study of T-cell memory formation after mild COVID-19. Study results and caveats: Contracting clones from day 15 to 85 had balanced CD4/CD8; later expanders favoured CD4+. Contracting CD4+ clones were located mainly in CM and EM, and CD8+ clones in EMRA.

Of note for this clonotype: Antigen unknown.

TCRdb called the 5' RACE reads again in MiXCR, with one record for every CDR3 protein. The sample contains roughly 200,000 distinct CDR3 sequences, roughly 17% of which appear only once. The V gene's germline CDR1 is GTSNPN and CDR2 SVGIG (reference sequence). With 2 bases removed from V and 4 bases from J, the gap between germline ends came to 18 bases. The CDR3 has 16 residues. The chain uses TRBV30 and TRBJ2-1; D uncertain. The receptor was derived from an adult woman who had mild COVID-19 (a few samples of this study predate the infection). Cell type and time point are not known. The sequenced material came from PBMCs or a T cell subset sorted from them (not recorded which). CDR3 loop: CAWSPTRPSGYNEQFF. CDR3 sequence (DNA): TGTGCCTGGAGTCCCACTCGGCCCTCAGGATACAATGAGCAGTTCTTC. Combining the CDR3 with reference TRBV30 and TRBJ2-1 gives the whole variable domain SQTIHQWPATLVQPVGSPLSLECTVEGTSNPNLYWYRQAAGRGLQLLFYSVGIGQISSEVPQNLSASRPQDRQFILSSKKLLLSDSGFYLCAWSPTRPSGYNEQFFGPGTRLTVL.